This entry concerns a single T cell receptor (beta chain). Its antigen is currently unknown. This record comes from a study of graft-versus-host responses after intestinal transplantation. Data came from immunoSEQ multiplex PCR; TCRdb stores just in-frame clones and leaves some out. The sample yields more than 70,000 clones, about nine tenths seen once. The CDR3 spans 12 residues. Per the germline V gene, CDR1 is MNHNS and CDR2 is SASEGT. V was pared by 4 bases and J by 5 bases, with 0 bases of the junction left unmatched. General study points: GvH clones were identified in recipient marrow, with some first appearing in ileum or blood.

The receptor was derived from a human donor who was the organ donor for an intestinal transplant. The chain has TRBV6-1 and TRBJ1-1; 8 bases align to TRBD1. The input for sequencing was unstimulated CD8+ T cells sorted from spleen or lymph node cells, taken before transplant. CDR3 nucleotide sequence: TGTGCCAGCAGTGGACAGGGGACTGAAGCTTTCTTT. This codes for CASSGQGTEAFF.